This T cell receptor beta chain emerged from a study of cytomegalovirus exposure and HLA in healthy donors. General observations from the study: Later on, an analysis tied 15,000 or so TCR beta sequences to HLA alleles at 0.05 false discovery rate.

V dropped 4 bases and J dropped 3; count of bases not matched to a gene: 4. CDR1 SGHNT and CDR2 YYREEE come from the germline V gene (reference sequence). The CDR3 covers 15 residues. Primers included in the PCR were 60 Vbeta and 13 Jbeta primers. Source study methods: Later analysis identified tens of millions of unique TCR beta chains, about 10 million shared. TCRdb keeps only in-frame clones here, not all; method: immunoSEQ multiplex PCR. V, J and clone size were drawn from that table, and D and trimming were deduced from the DNA. The sample records tens of thousands of clones, roughly 72% being singletons. This clone has just a few counts. Its target is unknown.

The chain carries TRBV5-4 and TRBJ1-2; 12 positions agree with TRBD1. Sequencing was performed on PBMCs. This clonotype was obtained from a man aged 25-45 years in good health and CMV-seronegative. The CDR3 region has the DNA TGTGCCAGCAGCCTCGGGACAGGGGGCGACTATGGCTACACCTTC. Its protein is CASSLGTGGDYGYTF. Using reference TRBV5-4 and TRBJ1-2 for the parts outside the CDR3, the full variable domain is ETGVTQSPTHLIKTRGQQVTLRCSSQSGHNTVSWYQQALGQGPQFIFQYYREEENGRGNFPPRFSGLQFPNYSSELNVNALELDDSALYLCASSLGTGGDYGYTFGSGTRLTVV.